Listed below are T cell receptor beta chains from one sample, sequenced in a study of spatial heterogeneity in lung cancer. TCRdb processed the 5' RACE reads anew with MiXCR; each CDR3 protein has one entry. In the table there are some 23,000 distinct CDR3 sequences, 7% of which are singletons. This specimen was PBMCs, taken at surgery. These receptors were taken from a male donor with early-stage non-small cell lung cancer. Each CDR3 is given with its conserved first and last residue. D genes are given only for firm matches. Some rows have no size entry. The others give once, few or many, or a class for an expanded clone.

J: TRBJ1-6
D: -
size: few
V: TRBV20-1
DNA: TGCAGTGCTAGAGATCAGACAGCCCAACTCTATTCACCCCTCCACTTT
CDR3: CSARDQTAQLYSPLHF

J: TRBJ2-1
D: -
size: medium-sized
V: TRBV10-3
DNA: TGTGCCATCAGTGACAATACGAATGAGCAGTTCTTC
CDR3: CAISDNTNEQFF

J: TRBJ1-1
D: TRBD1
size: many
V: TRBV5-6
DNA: TGTGCCAGCAGCTGGACAGGGAAAGGGGTGAACACTGAAGCTTTCTTT
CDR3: CASSWTGKGVNTEAFF

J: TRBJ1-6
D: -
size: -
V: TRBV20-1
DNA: TGCAGTGCTAGAGCTCTTAATTCAATTAGCTCCTATAATTCACCCCTCCACTTT
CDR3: CSARALNSISSYNSPLHF

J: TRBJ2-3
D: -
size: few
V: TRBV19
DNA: TGTGCCAGTAGCGACGGGAGACGCACAGATACGCAGTATTTT
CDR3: CASSDGRRTDTQYF

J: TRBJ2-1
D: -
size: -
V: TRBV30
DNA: TGTGCCGCAAGGGGTGGGAGTGTGTTCTTC
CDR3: CAARGGSVFF

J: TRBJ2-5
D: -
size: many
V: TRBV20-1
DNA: TGCAGTGGGCGGCACCCCCCAGAGACCCAGTACTTC
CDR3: CSGRHPPETQYF

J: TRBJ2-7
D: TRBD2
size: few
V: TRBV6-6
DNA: TGTGCCAGCACAGCTAGCGGGAGGTACGAGCAGTACTTC
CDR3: CASTASGRYEQYF

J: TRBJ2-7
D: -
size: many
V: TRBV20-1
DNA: TGCAGTGTAGGGGGTCCCTACGAGCAGTACTTC
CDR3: CSVGGPYEQYF

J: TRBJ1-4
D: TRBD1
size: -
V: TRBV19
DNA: TGTGCCAGTAGTAGACAGGGCGCAACTAATGAAAAACTGTTTTTT
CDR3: CASSRQGATNEKLFF

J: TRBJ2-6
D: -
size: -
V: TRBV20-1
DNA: TGCAGTGCTAGAGATCTCAAGAAGACTGGGGCCAACGTCCTGACTTTC
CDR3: CSARDLKKTGANVLTF

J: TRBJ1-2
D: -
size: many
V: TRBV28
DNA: TGTGCCAGCAGTTTTTGGGTAGGGCCGGATGGCTACACCTTC
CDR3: CASSFWVGPDGYTF

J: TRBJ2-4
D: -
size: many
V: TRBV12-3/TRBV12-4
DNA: TGTGCCAGCAGTCCTCAGGACTTACTAGCCAAAAACATTCAGTACTTC
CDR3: CASSPQDLLAKNIQYF

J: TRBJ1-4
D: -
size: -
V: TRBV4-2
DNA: TGTGCCAGCAGCCAAGCCCCCGGCTCAGGGTCTCTAAATGAAAAACTGTTTTTT
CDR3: CASSQAPGSGSLNEKLFF

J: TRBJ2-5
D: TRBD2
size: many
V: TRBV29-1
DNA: TGCAGCGTTGATGGCGGTGGGGGGACTAACAGCCAAGAGACCCAGTACTTC
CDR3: CSVDGGGGTNSQETQYF

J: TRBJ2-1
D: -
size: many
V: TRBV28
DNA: TGTGCCAGCAGTTTCGCTGGGCCCAATGAGCAGTTCTTC
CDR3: CASSFAGPNEQFF

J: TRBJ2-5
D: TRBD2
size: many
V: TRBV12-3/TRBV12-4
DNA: TGTGCCAGCAGTTCCCGTAGGAGGACTAGCTTGCAGGAGACCCAGTACTTC
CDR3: CASSSRRRTSLQETQYF

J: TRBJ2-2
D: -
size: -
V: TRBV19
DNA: TGTGCCAGTATTGGGCTCGGGGCGAACACCGGGGAGCTGTTTTTT
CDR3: CASIGLGANTGELFF

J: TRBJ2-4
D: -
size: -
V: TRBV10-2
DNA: TGCGCCAGCAGTGCTGCCCGGACGGGCGCCAAAAACATTCAGTACTTC
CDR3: CASSAARTGAKNIQYF

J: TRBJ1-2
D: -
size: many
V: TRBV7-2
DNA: TGTGCCAGCAGGCCCACAGGGCAGGACTACACCTTC
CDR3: CASRPTGQDYTF

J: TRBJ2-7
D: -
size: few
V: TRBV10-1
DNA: TGCGCCAGCAGTGACATCGAAGACTACGAGCAGTACTTC
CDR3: CASSDIEDYEQYF

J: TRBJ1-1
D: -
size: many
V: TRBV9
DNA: TGTGCCAGCACCCGACAGCAGCAAAACACTGAAGCTTTCTTT
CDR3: CASTRQQQNTEAFF

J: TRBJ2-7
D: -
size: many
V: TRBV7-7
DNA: TGTGCCAGCAGCTTAGGGACGGCCTACGAGCAGTACTTC
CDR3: CASSLGTAYEQYF

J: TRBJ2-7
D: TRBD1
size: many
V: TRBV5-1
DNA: TGCGCCAGCACAGGGGGTTACGAGCAGTACTTC
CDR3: CASTGGYEQYF